This T cell receptor beta chain was retrieved from a study of human T cells and chemical hapten exposure. Looking at the study overall: Patch tests delivered 0.01% DPC to the upper back and were evaluated at 6 days.

Time point of the sample: patch test 2, 6 weeks after DPC sensitization. The sample's treatment: therapeutic diphenylcyclopropenone sensitization with weekly scalp DPC. Alopecia patients deemed DPC-suitable, aged 18 to 70, excluding pregnancy. Unfractionated whole blood was the source from which total RNA was extracted. Study-level results: There was no change with DPC sensitization in TCRs above 1 in 1000 frequency.

This CDR3 is 15 amino acids long. The germline CDR1 and CDR2 sequences are LGHDT and YNNKEL (reference sequence). Trimming removed 1 base from V and 2 bases from J, with 12 bases in between. In this sample, this clonotype turned up many times. Its antigen is unidentified. TCRdb re-called the RACE reads with MiXCR, one entry per CDR3 protein. The sample shows about 110,000 distinct CDR3 sequences, roughly a tenth of them seen only once. The clonotype originates from a woman aged 40 to 49 with alopecia areata. Some clones in this sample may be carry-over from other donors' samples. The sample here was whole blood, taken in connection with sensitization to the hapten diphenylcyclopropenone (DPC). The chain recombines TRBV3-1 with TRBJ2-7; no definite D call. CDR3 protein: CASSQGLFGPYEQYF. In DNA, the CDR3 is TGTGCCAGCAGCCAAGGGCTTTTTGGGCCCTACGAGCAGTACTTC.